This TCR beta chain derives from a study of shared clonotypes between healthy human individuals (dated by TCRdb to between 2020 and 2021). A note on the overall study: A couple of women and three men aged 18 to 49 years were included in the cohort. To increase sequencing depth and limit assay-specific biases, different laboratories used diverse techniques to prepare libraries and sequence TCR repertoires. For each donor, CD4 naive and CD4 memory were each run on three plates, CD8 naive on two plates, and CD8 memory on one plate. Each donor's leukapheresis produced roughly between roughly 0.85 and 9 billion PBMCs. To estimate repertoire size and how much clonotypes are shared between individuals, the study performed deep sequencing of blood TCR repertoires from 4 to 6 healthy adults.

For the CD8 naive samples, CD45RO-negative cells were positively selected for CCR7, yielding a CD45RA+CCR7+ population from which TemRA cells were excluded. The donors were healthy, HIV-negative adults who had no recently reported acute infections or vaccinations. Every donor was a Caucasian adult living in Nashville, Tennessee, USA. After blood collection by leukapheresis, PBMCs were isolated using Ficoll-Histopaque density gradient centrifugation and then cryopreserved in the vapor phase of liquid nitrogen. Analytical flow cytometry was used to check the purity and quantity of each magnetically sorted T cell population. From each sorted fraction, genomic DNA was isolated and quantified by UV absorbance on a Nanodrop 2000c. Using the deep immunoSEQ assay, multiplex PCR amplified TCR CDR3 regions from genomic DNA. Extracted genomic DNA from each cell subset was distributed evenly across all wells of several immunoSEQ 96-well plates, and each plate was treated as a replicate. For sorted subsets, roughly 200 ng of genomic DNA, equivalent to 25,000 to 35,000 T cell genomes, went into each replicate PCR. The purified libraries were quantified using a Qubit 3.0 fluorometer, sized with a Bioanalyzer 2100, and then quantified again using the KAPA Library Quantification kit. Each immunoSEQ 96-well plate was sequenced on its own single-read 150-cycle Illumina NextSeq 550 flow cell. From the authors' description of their analysis: Because the immunoSEQ output held only junctional sequences and lacked quality scores, the filtering could not match the filtering applied to full-length reads. To assign V/J genes and CDR3, sequences were annotated using PyIR, a Python wrapper for IgBLAST v1.9, with IMGT germline references. Any read was removed if the V/J assignment was weak (E-value above 1e-6), the CDR3 was missing, or the read contained stop codons, out-of-frame junctions, or ambiguous translated residues. V3J clonotypes were defined by identical inferred V gene, J gene, and CDR3 amino acid sequence. Percentage overlap between repertoires was calculated by dividing the number of shared unique clonotypes by the size of the smaller repertoire. Repertoire richness was assessed with RTK rarefaction, the Chao1 estimator, and Recon v2.1 estimates of unobserved clonotypes. Generation probabilities were computed with OLGA for all TCRbeta clonotypes obtained by the gDNA method from four donors. What TCRdb holds here is the immuneACCESS table cut down to in-frame rearrangements. Part of the clones is not present; checked against another copy, under half of the missing clones reflect an unresolved V gene, and the others are unexplained. V and J calls and clone size are copied from that table; D and trimming were computed from the DNA. For this sample the table gives about 700,000 clones, of which about 90% were detected only once. The biggest ten clones account for 20% to 25% of the sample.

As regards this clone: This clone's antigen is unknown. Base-call qualities are not available, and no considerably larger clone is one nucleotide away.

A distance of 11 bases separates the germline ends of V and J, which lose 5 bases and 4 bases respectively. In the germline V gene (reference sequence), CDR1 corresponds to SEHNR and CDR2 to FQNEAQ. Measured from the cysteine to the phenylalanine, the CDR3 is 14 residues long. CDR3 DNA is the only sequence kept; it has 42 bases, read in frame from the first base. Overall results and qualifications from the work: Incomplete sequencing was indicated by rarefaction of sorted-subset datasets, despite the large sequencing depth. Clonotypes shared by all four sorted-subset donors showed higher generation probabilities than non-shared clonotypes. The genetic and exposure-history diversity represented was limited by the small number of donors. Sampling was restricted to blood, and TCR repertoires in tissue are likely to differ from TCR repertoires in blood. Pairwise subsampling led to the expectation that sequencing depth would affect the degree of clonotype sharing among donors. Larger estimated clonotype richness was generally found for naive subsets than for memory subsets. Around 5% of naive CD4, around 3.5% of naive CD8, approximately 2.2% of memory CD4, and around 0.4% of memory CD8 clonotypes were shared across several donors.

Sequences were obtained from naive CD8+ T cells sorted from blood. The intended sense of this specimen's cell subset or site label: CD45RA+CCR7+. This clonotype originated in a man aged 25-45 years in good health. The chain is assembled from TRBV7-9 and TRBJ2-2, with the D segment identity uncertain. The CDR3 region has the sequence CASSIPAVTGELFF. The DNA sequence reads TGTGCCAGCAGCATTCCGGCAGTCACCGGGGAGCTGTTTTTT. Supplemented by the reference TRBV7-9 and TRBJ2-2 proteins around the CDR3, the complete variable domain is DTGVSQNPRHKITKRGQNVTFRCDPISEHNRLYWYRQTLGQGPEFLTYFQNEAQLEKSRLLSDRFSAERPKGSFSTLEIQRTEQGDSAMYLCASSIPAVTGELFFGEGSRLTVL.